This TCR beta chain was obtained from a study of shared clonotypes between healthy human individuals. Findings of the study overall: Though the depth was large, rarefaction showed that sorted-subset sequencing was incomplete.

Genomic DNA belonging to each subset was distributed in equal measure over several immunoSEQ plates. Using immunoSEQ multiplex PCR, the repertoire was profiled, and TCRdb retains in-frame clones only, with some absent. The table records millions of clones, over 85% of them present only once. With respect to this clone: Its specificity is unknown.

Germline V gene lookup returns CDR1 SGHTA and CDR2 FQGNSA. Between the trimmed V and J ends, which lost 5 bases and 11 bases, there was a span of 12 bases. The CDR3 loop spans 12 amino acids. The chain recombines TRBV7-2 with TRBJ1-4; the D gene is possibly TRBD1 (5 bases). This clonotype originated in a man younger than 35 in good health. Sequencing used naive CD4+ T cells sorted from blood. Subset defined: CD45RA+ positively selected. The CDR3 nucleotides read TGTGCCAGCAGCGTAGGGGTGGAGAAACTGTTTTTT. This sequence encodes CASSVGVEKLFF.